The next 14 T cell receptor beta chains were all read from a single sample in a study of cytomegalovirus exposure and HLA in healthy donors. The PCR contained 60 Vbeta and 13 Jbeta primers. The repertoire was sequenced with immunoSEQ multiplex PCR; TCRdb's copy has only in-frame clones and lacks some. The table lists roughly 100,000 clones, around 9.6% of them singletons, with 5% to 5.5% in the top ten. Sequencing was done on a sample of PBMCs. These receptors were taken from a man aged 50-60 years in good health and CMV-seropositive.

This clone occurred a few times. The chain uses TRBV2 and TRBJ2-1; 13 nucleotides align to TRBD2. The germline V gene has CDR1 SNHLY and CDR2 FYNNEI. The CDR3 covers 15 residues. V shed 4 bases and J 5 bases; nucleotides not matched to a gene: 2. DNA for the CDR3: TGTGCCAGCAGTGTAGGGACTAGCGGGGACAATGAGCAGTTCTTC. Its protein is CASSVGTSGDNEQFF.

This clone was detected a few times. The rearrangement uses TRBV18 and TRBJ2-3; possibly TRBD1 for D (6 bases). V lost 6 bases to trimming and J lost 4 bases, with 17 bases between them. The CDR3 loop spans 15 amino acids. Germline V gives CDR1 KGHSH, CDR2 LQKENI. The CDR3 sequence: CASSLTQGKADTQYF. CDR3 DNA: TGTGCCAGCTCGCTCACGCAGGGGAAGGCAGATACGCAGTATTTT.

A few counts support this clone. The chain carries TRBV29-1 and TRBJ1-2; the match to TRBD1 covers 8 bases. Germline CDR1 reads SQVTM; CDR2 reads ANQGSEA. CDR3 length: 15 amino acids. Losses at the gene ends were 4 bases for V and 1 base for J; bases not matched to a gene: 8. The DNA of the CDR3 is TGCAGCGTTGTTCAACAGGGGGGATTTAACTATGGCTACACCTTC. Encoded protein: CSVVQQGGFNYGYTF. Supplemented by reference TRBV29-1 and TRBJ1-2, the full variable domain reads SAVISQKPSRDICQRGTSLTIQCQVDSQVTMMFWYRQQPGQSLTLIATANQGSEATYESGFVIDKFPISRPNLTFSTLTVSNMSPEDSSIYLCSVVQQGGFNYGYTFGSGTRLTVV.

The CDR3: CASSGTSGRATGELFF. The CDR3 DNA reads TGTGCCAGCAGCGGGACTAGCGGGAGGGCGACCGGGGAGCTGTTTTTT. The chain is built from TRBV5-6 and TRBJ2-2; TRBD2 matches at 16 bases. The junction had 2 bases not matched to a gene; V was cut back by 4 bases and J by 5 bases. The CDR3 consists of 16 residues. Germline V gene lookup returns CDR1 SGHDT and CDR2 YYEEEE. Filled out from reference TRBV5-6 and TRBJ2-2, the complete variable domain reads DAGVTQSPTHLIKTRGQQVTLRCSPKSGHDTVSWYQQALGQGPQFIFQYYEEEERQRGNFPDRFSGHQFPNYSSELNVNALLLGDSALYLCASSGTSGRATGELFFGEGSRLTVL.

This clone was found a few times. This chain uses TRBV10-1 with TRBJ2-3; perhaps TRBD2 as D (5 bases). The CDR3 extends over 14 amino acids. V dropped 6 bases and J dropped 0 bases, with 10 bases sitting between them. Germline V gene lookup returns CDR1 WNHNN and CDR2 SYGVQD (reference sequence). CDR3 residues: CASRGGGSTDTQYF. As DNA, the CDR3 is TGCGCCAGCAGAGGTGGCGGGAGCACAGATACGCAGTATTTT.

The sample holds a few counts of this clone. The V call is TRBV6-6, the J call TRBJ1-5; D is uncertain. There are 13 residues in the CDR3. V dropped 4 bases and J dropped 2 bases, with 6 bases sitting between them. CDR1 and CDR2 (germline): MNHNY, SVGAGI (reference sequence). The CDR3 reads CASSFTGNQPQHF. The CDR3 bases are TGTGCCAGCAGTTTCACAGGCAATCAGCCCCAGCATTTT.

For the CDR3, the DNA is TGTGCCAGCAGTTTATCTTCACAGAATGGCTACACCTTC. Translated: CASSLSSQNGYTF. This chain links TRBV28 with TRBJ1-2, with unresolved D. Trimming stripped 1 base from V and 6 bases from J, with 9 bases between. The CDR3 is 13 amino acids. CDR1 MDHEN and CDR2 SYDVKM come from the germline V gene.

This chain links TRBV5-1 with TRBJ2-5, with a possible D match to TRBD2 (5 bases). Trimming cost V 4 bases and J 3 bases, with 19 bases left between them. The CDR3 is 16 amino acids. CDR1 is SGHRS and CDR2 is YFSETQ in the germline V gene. This chain's CDR3 is CASSHALDLKEETQYF. The CDR3 region has the DNA TGCGCCAGCAGCCATGCACTAGATTTGAAAGAAGAGACCCAGTACTTC.

The rearrangement uses TRBV5-6 and TRBJ2-7; 8 bases line up with TRBD1. The CDR3 runs 15 residues. Germline CDR1 SGHDT, CDR2 YYEEEE. Germline trimming cut 1 base from V and 5 bases from J; bases unmatched to any gene: 8. The CDR3 loop is CASSLLRTGKHEQYF. The CDR3 DNA sequence: TGTGCCAGCAGCTTGCTAAGGACAGGGAAACACGAGCAGTACTTC.

This clone was counted between two and nine times. J is TRBJ2-7 and V is TRBV27, with TRBD2 matching over 11 bases. In germline, CDR1 is MNHEY, CDR2 SMNVEV (reference sequence). The CDR3 extends over 15 amino acids. V shed 5 bases and J 2 bases; nucleotides not matched to a gene: 5. The CDR3 coding sequence is TGTGCCAGCAGTGGAGGGACTAGCGGAACCTACGAGCAGTACTTC. Protein sequence: CASSGGTSGTYEQYF.

This clone was seen a handful of times. This chain joins TRBV29-1 and TRBJ2-3, with 7 bases lining up with TRBD2. J lost 1 base, V lost 1 base, and 8 bases had no gene match. Germline V gene lookup returns CDR1 SQVTM and CDR2 ANQGSEA. CDR3 length: 16 amino acids. The CDR3 protein is CSVEGFRLAGTDTQYF. DNA for the CDR3: TGCAGCGTTGAAGGGTTTAGGCTAGCGGGCACAGATACGCAGTATTTT.

There are a few counts of this clone. The chain employs TRBV19 and TRBJ2-1, with 8 bases that match TRBD2. This CDR3 spans 15 amino acids. The germline V gene has CDR1 LNHDA and CDR2 SQIVND (reference sequence). J lost 2 bases, V lost 5 bases, and 5 bases had no gene match. The CDR3 loop is CASSSSGRPYNEQFF. In DNA form, the CDR3 reads TGTGCCAGTAGTTCCAGCGGGAGACCCTACAATGAGCAGTTCTTC.

Comments on this clone: The junction does not match germline at one end; this may be a read error. The chain joins TRBV11-2 to TRBJ2-5, with unresolved D. Looked up from germline, CDR1 is SGHAT and CDR2 is FQNNGV. CDR3 size: 16 residues. DNA for the CDR3: TGTGCCAGCAGCCCCGACCGAAGGAGTGTCCAAGAGGCCCAGTACTTC. This codes for CASSPDRRSVQEAQYF.

This clone has a count of ten or more. J is TRBJ2-1 and V is TRBV27, with D uncertain. CDR1 MNHEY and CDR2 SMNVEV come from the germline V gene (reference sequence). The germline V and J ends were trimmed by 5 bases and 5 bases, with 10 bases remaining between them. This CDR3 is built from 13 residues. CDR3 loop: CASSQAPHNEQFF. CDR3 DNA sequence: TGTGCCAGCAGTCAGGCCCCACACAATGAGCAGTTCTTC.